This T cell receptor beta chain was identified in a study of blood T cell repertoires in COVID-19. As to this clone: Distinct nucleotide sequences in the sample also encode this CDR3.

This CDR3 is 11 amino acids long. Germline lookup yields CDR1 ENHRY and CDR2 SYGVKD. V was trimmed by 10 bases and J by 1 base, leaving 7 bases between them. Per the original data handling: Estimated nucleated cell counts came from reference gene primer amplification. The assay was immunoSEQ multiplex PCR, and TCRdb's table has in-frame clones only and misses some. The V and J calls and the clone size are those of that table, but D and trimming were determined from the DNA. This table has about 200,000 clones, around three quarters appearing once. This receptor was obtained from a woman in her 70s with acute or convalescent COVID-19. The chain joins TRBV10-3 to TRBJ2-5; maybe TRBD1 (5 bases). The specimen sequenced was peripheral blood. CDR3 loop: CATQGQETQYF. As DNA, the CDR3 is TGTGCCACTCAGGGCCAAGAGACCCAGTACTTC.